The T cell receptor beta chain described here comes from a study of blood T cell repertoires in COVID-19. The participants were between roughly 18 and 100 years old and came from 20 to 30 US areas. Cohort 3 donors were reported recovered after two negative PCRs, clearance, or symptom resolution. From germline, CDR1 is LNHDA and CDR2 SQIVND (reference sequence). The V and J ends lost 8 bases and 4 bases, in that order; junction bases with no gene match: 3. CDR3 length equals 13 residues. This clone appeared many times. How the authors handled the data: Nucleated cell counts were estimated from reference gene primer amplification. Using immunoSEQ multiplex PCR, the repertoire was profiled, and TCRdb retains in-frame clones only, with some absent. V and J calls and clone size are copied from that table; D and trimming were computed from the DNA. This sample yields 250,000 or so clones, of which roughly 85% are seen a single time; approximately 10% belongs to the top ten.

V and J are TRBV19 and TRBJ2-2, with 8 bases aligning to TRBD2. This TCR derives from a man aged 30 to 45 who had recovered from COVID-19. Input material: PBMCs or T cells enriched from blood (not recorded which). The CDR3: CASREGPTGELFF. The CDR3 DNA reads TGTGCCAGTCGGGAGGGTCCCACCGGGGAGCTGTTTTTT.